This entry is about one T cell receptor beta chain. Its antigen is unidentified. V was trimmed by 0 bases and J by 5 bases, leaving 3 bases between them. Germline lookup yields CDR1 SGHNT and CDR2 YYREEE (reference sequence). The CDR3 consists of 12 residues. The data derive from a study of T cells after yellow fever vaccination. Whole-study results and caveats: Though weaker, the secondary response peaked faster, on day 5 versus 15.

TCRdb itself ran the 5' RACE reads through MiXCR, one entry per CDR3 protein. The sample lists hundreds of thousands of distinct CDR3 sequences; 9.5% to 15% were seen once. This receptor was identified in a man younger than 35 who received the YFV17D yellow fever vaccine. The gene calls are TRBV5-4 and TRBJ2-1; D gene uncertain. The material was CD4+ T cells sorted from PBMCs, obtained 15 days after the yellow fever booster vaccination. CDR3 bases: TGTGCCAGCAGCTTGGAAGACAATGAGCAGTTCTTC. Amino acids: CASSLEDNEQFF.